The 13 T cell receptor beta chains listed next were all sequenced from one sample in a study of CD8 T cells in Susac syndrome. RNA, at about 0.45 to 1 ug, was reverse transcribed with random hexamers. From the immunoSEQ multiplex PCR reads, TCRdb called clonotypes with MiXCR, one entry per CDR3 protein. The sample has a few hundred thousand distinct CDR3 sequences, around 96% seen once; the top ten hold about 0.091%. Specimen: CD4+ T cells from PBMCs. The receptors were gathered from a human donor with multiple sclerosis.

J is TRBJ2-1 and V is TRBV5-1; 10 bases are a match to TRBD2. The CDR3 is made up of 15 amino acids. J gave up 4 bases and V 1 base, and 2 bases lay outside the gene matches. Germline CDR1 is SGHRS and CDR2 is YFSETQ. CDR3 nucleotide sequence: TGCGCCAGCAGCTTGTCAGCGGGGGGGTACAATGAGCAGTTCTTC. The encoded protein is CASSLSAGGYNEQFF.

The V gene is TRBV15, the J gene TRBJ1-5; D gene uncertain. CDR1 and CDR2 from the germline V gene are LNHNV and YYDKDF (reference sequence). Trimming removed 0 bases at V and 7 bases at J, with 7 bases between. The CDR3 spans 13 residues. The CDR3 DNA follows: TGTGCCACCAGCAGAGATGGAGTACAGCCCCAGCATTTT. Translated: CATSRDGVQPQHF.

The chain joins TRBV30 to TRBJ2-1, with TRBD1 as a possible D gene (6 bases). CDR3 length equals 15 residues. Trimming took off 3 bases at V and 5 bases at J, with 17 bases between the two ends. The germline gives CDR1 GTSNPN, CDR2 SVGIG (reference sequence). CDR3 sequence (DNA): TGTGCCTGGAGGAGAGGACAGCTAAAGAACAATGAGCAGTTCTTC. It is translated as CAWRRGQLKNNEQFF.

The rearrangement uses TRBV20-1 and TRBJ2-5; D is uncertain. V was shortened by 6 bases and J by 5 bases, with 16 bases between the two germline ends. This CDR3 has 13 amino acids. CDR1 is DFQATT, CDR2 SNEGSKA, per germline (reference sequence). Written as DNA, the CDR3 is TGCAGTGCCCCGTTGGACGGGCGGGAGACCCAGTACTTC. As protein: CSAPLDGRETQYF.

This chain connects TRBV29-1 to TRBJ2-2; TRBD1 agrees at 7 bases. The junction had 10 bases not matched to a gene; V was cut back by 6 bases and J by 0 bases. CDR1 is SQVTM and CDR2 is ANQGSEA in the germline V gene. The CDR3 is made up of 16 amino acids. The CDR3: CSVKTSGTANTGELFF. The CDR3 nucleotides are TGCAGCGTCAAAACGTCCGGGACAGCGAACACCGGGGAGCTGTTTTTT.

This clonotype was observed a few times. This CDR3 reads CASSTGNTEAFF. For the CDR3, the DNA is TGTGCCAGCTCGACAGGGAACACTGAAGCTTTCTTT. This chain uses TRBV3-1 with TRBJ1-1; possibly TRBD1 for D (6 bases). Germline CDR1 is LGHDT and CDR2 is YNNKEL (reference sequence). The CDR3 runs 12 residues. The germline V and J ends were trimmed by 8 bases and 1 base, with 8 bases remaining between them.

J is TRBJ2-3 and V is TRBV5-4; D unclear. Germline loops: CDR1 SGHNT, CDR2 YYREEE (reference sequence). V was trimmed by 4 bases and J by 4 bases, leaving 10 bases between them. CDR3 length: 13 residues. CDR3 protein: CASSRRSSDTQYF. The CDR3 nucleotides are TGTGCCAGCAGCAGACGAAGTTCAGATACGCAGTATTTT. Full variable domain (missing parts from reference TRBV5-4 and TRBJ2-3): ETGVTQSPTHLIKTRGQQVTLRCSSQSGHNTVSWYQQALGQGPQFIFQYYREEENGRGNFPPRFSGLQFPNYSSELNVNALELDDSALYLCASSRRSSDTQYFGPGTRLTVL.

The chain has TRBV6-6 and TRBJ2-7; 7 bases line up with TRBD1. V shed 5 bases and J 6 bases; nucleotides not matched to a gene: 16. CDR3 size: 16 residues. Germline CDR1 is MNHNY and CDR2 is SVGAGI (reference sequence). The CDR3 DNA follows: TGTGCCAGCAGTACGACGAGACAGGGACGCGTTGGCGAGCAGTACTTC. It encodes CASSTTRQGRVGEQYF.

This chain connects TRBV18 to TRBJ2-7, with D perhaps matching TRBD2 (5 bases). The CDR3 runs 14 residues. The germline V and J ends were trimmed by 3 bases and 4 bases, with 13 bases remaining between them. CDR1 is KGHSH and CDR2 is LQKENI in the germline V gene. CDR3: CASSPRADGYEQYF. In DNA form, the CDR3 reads TGTGCCAGCTCACCGCGGGCCGACGGATACGAGCAGTACTTC.

This sequence joins TRBV9 and TRBJ2-1; no clear D gene. Germline CDR1 reads SGDLS; CDR2 reads YYNGEE. V gave up 0 bases and J gave up 2 bases, with 9 bases separating them. The CDR3 covers 15 residues. The CDR3 region has the DNA TGTGCCAGCAGCGTAGGAGGCTCAACCTACAATGAGCAGTTCTTC. It translates to CASSVGGSTYNEQFF.

V and J are TRBV9 and TRBJ1-5; tentative D call: TRBD1 (6 bases). The V gene lost 1 base and the J gene lost 7 bases, with 15 bases spanning the gap. The CDR3 is 15 amino acids. CDR1 and CDR2 from the germline V gene are SGDLS and YYNGEE. CDR3 sequence reads: CASSVSPGAYQPQHF. DNA of the CDR3: TGTGCCAGCAGCGTATCGCCAGGGGCCTACCAGCCCCAGCATTTT.

This sequence joins TRBV12-3 or TRBV12-4 and TRBJ2-5; the D gene is possibly TRBD2 (5 bases). This CDR3 comprises 13 residues. The germline V and J ends were trimmed by 10 bases and 2 bases, with 14 bases remaining between them. DNA for the CDR3: TGTGCCACCCTCGACCCGGGGCAAGAGACCCAGTACTTC. This gives the protein CATLDPGQETQYF.

The chain has TRBV30 and TRBJ2-1; D unresolved. The CDR3 contains 10 residues. V dropped 2 bases and J dropped 7 bases, with 3 bases sitting between them. Germline assignment: CDR1 GTSNPN and CDR2 SVGIG (reference sequence). This CDR3 is CAWSQNEQFF. Written as DNA, the CDR3 is TGTGCCTGGAGTCAAAATGAGCAGTTCTTC.